This T cell receptor (beta chain) originates from a study of shared clonotypes between healthy human individuals. Method: immunoSEQ multiplex PCR; TCRdb's copy keeps in-frame clones and lacks some. Of fewer than 800,000 clones in the sample, 90% to 95% are singletons; the top ten hold approximately 24%. With 1 base clipped from V and 2 bases from J, the junction kept 5 bases outside the gene matches. This CDR3 is 15 amino acids long. Germline V CDR1 and CDR2: SNHLY, FYNNEI. This clone has a single count. Naive CD8 populations comprised CD45RO-negative cells positively selected for CCR7, excluding terminally differentiated effector memory CD45RA+ cells.

Material: naive CD8+ T cells sorted from blood. This chain uses TRBV2 with TRBJ2-7; 7 positions agree with TRBD1. The TCR sequence derives from a man younger than 40 in good health. In nucleotides, the CDR3 is TGTGCCAGCAGTGAAGGACTGACAGGGACCTACGAGCAGTACTTC. Translated: CASSEGLTGTYEQYF.